One sample yielded the 3 T cell receptor beta chains listed below, sequenced in a study of T cells in pancreatic ductal adenocarcinoma. TCRdb keeps only in-frame clones here, not all; method: immunoSEQ multiplex PCR. The sample carries roughly 100,000 clones, 90% to 95% recorded once. The selected patients with pancreatic ductal adenocarcinoma had surgery but no neoadjuvant therapy. The sample taken for sequencing was PBMCs. These receptors were obtained from a human donor with pancreatic ductal adenocarcinoma.

The chain carries TRBV5-4 and TRBJ2-7, with 15 positions matching TRBD2. CDR3 length: 17 residues. Germline CDR1 and CDR2: SGHNT and YYREEE (reference sequence). V trimming: 4 bases; J trimming: 2 bases; junction bases outside the gene matches: 7. The CDR3: CASSPGLAGGPPYEQYF. CDR3 DNA sequence: TGTGCCAGCAGCCCCGGACTAGCGGGAGGGCCGCCCTACGAGCAGTACTTC.

The chain carries TRBV29-1 and TRBJ2-7; 11 bases are shared with TRBD1. The CDR3 is made up of 12 amino acids. In germline, CDR1 is SQVTM, CDR2 ANQGSEA. CDR3 nucleotide sequence: TGCAGGGGGAGGACAGGGGGCCACGAGCAGTACTTC. Residues: CRGRTGGHEQYF.

This chain links TRBV29-1 with TRBJ2-5, with 10 bases that match TRBD2. V was pared by 4 bases and J by 5 bases, with 10 bases of the junction left unmatched. This CDR3 is built from 15 residues. Germline lookup yields CDR1 SQVTM and CDR2 ANQGSEA. CDR3 sequence: CSVGGGASGSETQYF. The CDR3 region has the DNA TGCAGCGTTGGGGGTGGGGCTAGCGGGAGTGAGACCCAGTACTTC.